The TCR beta chain under discussion was sequenced for a study of T cell responses to AZD1222 COVID-19 vaccine. Here immunoSEQ multiplex PCR was the method, and the copy in TCRdb shows in-frame clones only, minus some. Of about 78,000 clones in the sample, roughly 90% were seen once. V gave up 3 bases and J gave up 0 bases, with 9 bases separating them. CDR3 length: 16 amino acids. Per germline, CDR1 SGHTA and CDR2 FQGNSA. This sequence originates from an adult who received the AZD1222 COVID-19 vaccine. This rearrangement joins TRBV7-2 to TRBJ1-6; D gene unclear. The sample in question was peripheral blood, obtained 28 days after the second AZD1222 dose. As DNA, the CDR3 is TGTGCCAGCAGCTTGGGGAGTGCCTCCTATAATTCACCCCTCCACTTT. Its translation is CASSLGSASYNSPLHF.